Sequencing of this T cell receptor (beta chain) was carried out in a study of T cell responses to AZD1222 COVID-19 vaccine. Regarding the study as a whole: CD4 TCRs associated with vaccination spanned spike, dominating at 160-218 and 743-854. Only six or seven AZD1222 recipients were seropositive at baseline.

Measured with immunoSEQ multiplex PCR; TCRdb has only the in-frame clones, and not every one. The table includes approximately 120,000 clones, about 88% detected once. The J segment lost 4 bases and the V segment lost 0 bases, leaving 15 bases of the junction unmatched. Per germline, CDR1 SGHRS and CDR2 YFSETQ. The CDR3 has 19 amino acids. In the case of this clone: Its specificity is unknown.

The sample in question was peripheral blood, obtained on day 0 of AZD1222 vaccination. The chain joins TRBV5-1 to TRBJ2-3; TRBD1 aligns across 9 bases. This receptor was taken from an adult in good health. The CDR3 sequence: CASSLAGSVGQGWPDTQYF. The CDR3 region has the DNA TGCGCCAGCAGCTTGGCCGGCAGCGTAGGACAGGGGTGGCCAGATACGCAGTATTTT. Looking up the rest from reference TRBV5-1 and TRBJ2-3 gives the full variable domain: KAGVTQTPRYLIKTRGQQVTLSCSPISGHRSVSWYQQTPGQGLQFLFEYFSETQRNKGNFPGRFSGRQFSNSRSEMNVSTLELGDSALYLCASSLAGSVGQGWPDTQYFGPGTRLTVL.